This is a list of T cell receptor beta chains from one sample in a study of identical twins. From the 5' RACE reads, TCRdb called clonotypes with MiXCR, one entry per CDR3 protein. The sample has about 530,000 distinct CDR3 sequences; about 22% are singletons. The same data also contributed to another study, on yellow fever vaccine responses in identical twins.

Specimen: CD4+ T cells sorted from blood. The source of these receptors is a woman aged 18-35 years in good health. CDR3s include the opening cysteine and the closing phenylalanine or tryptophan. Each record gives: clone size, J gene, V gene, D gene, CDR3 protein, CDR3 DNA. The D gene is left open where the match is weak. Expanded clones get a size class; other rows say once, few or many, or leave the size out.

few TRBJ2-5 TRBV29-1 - CSVAGYQETQYF TGCAGCGTTGCAGGGTACCAAGAGACCCAGTACTTC
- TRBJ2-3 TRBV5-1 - CASSFKGDTQYF TGCGCCAGCAGCTTCAAAGGCGACACGCAGTATTTT
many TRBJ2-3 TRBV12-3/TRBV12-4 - CASSPGLGADTQYF TGTGCCAGCAGCCCGGGACTGGGGGCAGATACGCAGTATTTT
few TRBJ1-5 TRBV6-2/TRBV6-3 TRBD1 CASRSTGAGNQPQHF TGTGCCAGCAGGTCGACAGGGGCGGGAAATCAGCCCCAGCATTTT
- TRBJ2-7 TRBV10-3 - CAISPGLAEGHYF TGTGCCATCAGTCCAGGATTAGCGGAGGGCCACTACTTC
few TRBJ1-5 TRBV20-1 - CSAIIPQSNQPQHF TGCAGTGCTATTATTCCACAGAGTAATCAGCCCCAGCATTTT
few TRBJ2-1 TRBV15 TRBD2 CATSTGLASYNEQFF TGTGCCACCAGCACGGGACTAGCGTCCTACAATGAGCAGTTCTTC
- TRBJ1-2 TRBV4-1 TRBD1 CASSQRTFRDRTYGYTF TGCGCCAGCAGCCAAAGGACGTTTCGGGACAGGACCTATGGCTACACCTTC
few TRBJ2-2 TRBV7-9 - CASSRLLTGELFF TGTGCCAGCAGCCGGCTCCTCACCGGGGAGCTGTTTTTT
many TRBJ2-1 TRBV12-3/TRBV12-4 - CASSLSYGSYNEQFF TGTGCCAGCAGTTTGAGTTATGGATCCTACAATGAGCAGTTCTTC
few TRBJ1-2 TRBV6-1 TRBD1 CASSRRTGDYGYTF TGTGCCAGCAGTAGACGGACAGGAGACTATGGCTACACCTTC
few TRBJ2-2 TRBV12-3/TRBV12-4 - CATRALTGELFF TGTGCCACCAGGGCCCTCACCGGGGAGCTGTTTTTT
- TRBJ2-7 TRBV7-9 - CASSSFAGSYEQYF TGTGCCAGCAGCTCATTCGCCGGCAGCTACGAGCAGTACTTC
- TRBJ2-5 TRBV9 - CASSATVPRGKETQYF TGTGCCAGCAGCGCCACGGTCCCGAGGGGTAAAGAGACCCAGTACTTC
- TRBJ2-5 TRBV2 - CASSDEGETQYF TGTGCCAGCAGTGATGAGGGGGAGACCCAGTACTTC
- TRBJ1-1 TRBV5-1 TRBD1 CASSLGDRAEEAFF TGCGCCAGCAGCTTGGGGGACAGGGCTGAAGAAGCTTTCTTT
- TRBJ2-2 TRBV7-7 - CASSKYRDQTGELFF TGTGCCAGCAGCAAATACAGGGATCAGACCGGGGAGCTGTTTTTT
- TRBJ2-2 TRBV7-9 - CASSPRGPSHTGELFF TGTGCCAGCAGCCCCCGAGGGCCAAGTCACACCGGGGAGCTGTTTTTT
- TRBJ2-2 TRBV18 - CASSPPIGYTGELFF TGTGCCAGCTCACCACCTATCGGTTACACCGGGGAGCTGTTTTTT
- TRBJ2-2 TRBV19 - CASSPYDWTGEMFF TGTGCCAGTAGTCCCTATGACTGGACCGGGGAGATGTTTTTT
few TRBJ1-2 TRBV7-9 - CASSVDSTNYGYTF TGTGCCAGCAGCGTGGACAGCACTAACTATGGCTACACCTTC
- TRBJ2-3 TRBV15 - CATSGVSTDTQYF TGTGCCACCAGCGGGGTTAGCACAGATACGCAGTATTTT
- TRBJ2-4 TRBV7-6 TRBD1 CASSVGQGNIQYF TGTGCCAGCAGCGTTGGACAGGGAAACATTCAGTACTTC
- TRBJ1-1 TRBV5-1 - CASSTMGGTEAFF TGCGCCAGCAGCACAATGGGGGGAACTGAAGCTTTCTTT
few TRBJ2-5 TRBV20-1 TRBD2 CSARRTSGDQETQYF TGCAGTGCTCGCCGGACTAGCGGGGACCAAGAGACCCAGTACTTC
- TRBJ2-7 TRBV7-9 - CASSPVRAVEQYF TGTGCCAGCAGCCCCGTGAGGGCCGTCGAGCAGTACTTC
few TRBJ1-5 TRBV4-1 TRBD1 CASRSMKTGDSNQPQHF TGCGCCAGCAGATCCATGAAGACAGGGGATAGCAATCAGCCCCAGCATTTT
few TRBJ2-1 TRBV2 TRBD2 CARRASGYNEQFF TGTGCCAGAAGGGCTAGCGGCTACAATGAGCAGTTCTTC
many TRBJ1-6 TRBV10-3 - CAIMDGRLNSPLHF TGTGCCATCATGGATGGCAGGCTGAATTCACCCCTCCACTTT
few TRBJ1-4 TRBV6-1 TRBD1 CASSPPGGRGEKLFF TGTGCCAGCAGCCCCCCAGGGGGCAGAGGAGAAAAACTGTTTTTT
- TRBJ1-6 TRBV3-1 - CATGASWRNSPLHF TGTGCCACCGGGGCCTCCTGGAGGAATTCACCCCTCCACTTT
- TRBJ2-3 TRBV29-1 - CSSHGGPRTDTQYF TGCAGCTCCCACGGGGGGCCTCGCACAGATACGCAGTATTTT
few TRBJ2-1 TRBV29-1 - CSVEGEGYNEQFF TGCAGCGTTGAAGGAGAAGGATACAATGAGCAGTTCTTC
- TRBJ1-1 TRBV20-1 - CTMGAEAFF TGCACCATGGGTGCTGAAGCTTTCTTT
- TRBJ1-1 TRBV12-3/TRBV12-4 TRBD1 CASRTGTGAWTEAFF TGTGCCAGCAGAACCGGGACAGGGGCATGGACTGAAGCTTTCTTT
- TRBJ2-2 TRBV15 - CATSREGLSTGELFF TGTGCCACCAGCAGAGAAGGCCTTAGCACCGGGGAGCTGTTTTTT
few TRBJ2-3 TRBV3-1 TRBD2 CASSQVAGGKTDTQYF TGTGCCAGCAGCCAAGTCGCGGGAGGGAAAACAGATACGCAGTATTTT
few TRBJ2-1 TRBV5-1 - CASSFERPNNEQFF TGCGCCAGCAGCTTCGAGAGGCCCAACAATGAGCAGTTCTTC
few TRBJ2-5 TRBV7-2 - CASSLNYGQETQYF TGTGCCAGCAGCTTAAACTACGGACAAGAGACCCAGTACTTC
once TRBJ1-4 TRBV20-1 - CTKRRRGEKLFF TGCACCAAGAGACGACGGGGGGAAAAACTGTTTTTT
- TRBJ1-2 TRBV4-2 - CASRDNFYGYTF TGTGCCAGCAGGGACAACTTCTATGGCTACACCTTC
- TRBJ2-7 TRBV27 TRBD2 CASSFREAGEQYF TGTGCCAGCAGTTTCCGGGAGGCGGGGGAGCAGTACTTC
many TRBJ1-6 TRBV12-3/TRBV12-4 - CASRADTAGSPLHF TGTGCCAGCAGAGCTGATACCGCAGGTTCACCCCTCCACTTT
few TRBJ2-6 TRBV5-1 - CASSLDLSGANVLTF TGCGCCAGCAGCTTGGACCTCTCTGGGGCCAACGTCCTGACTTTC
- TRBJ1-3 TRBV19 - CASSVQYGNTIYF TGTGCCAGTAGCGTACAGTACGGAAACACCATATATTTT
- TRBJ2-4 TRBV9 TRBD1 CASSVATGQGEPKNIQYF TGTGCCAGCAGCGTAGCTACGGGACAGGGGGAGCCCAAAAACATTCAGTACTTC
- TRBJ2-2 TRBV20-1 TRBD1 CSAPDRGRGELFF TGCAGTGCCCCCGACAGGGGAAGGGGGGAGCTGTTTTTT
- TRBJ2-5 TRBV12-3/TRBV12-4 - CASSWSSSTLPETQYF TGTGCCAGCAGTTGGTCGAGCTCGACGTTACCCGAGACCCAGTACTTC
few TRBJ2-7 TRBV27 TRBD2 CASSSSGLAGPHEQYF TGTGCCAGCAGTTCCTCCGGACTAGCGGGGCCCCACGAGCAGTACTTC
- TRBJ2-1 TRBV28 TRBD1 CASSPPPTGAFYNEQFF TGTGCCAGCAGTCCTCCTCCGACAGGGGCTTTCTACAATGAGCAGTTCTTC